This TCR beta chain was identified in a study of cytomegalovirus exposure and HLA in healthy donors. Study results and caveats: Immune exposure was documented only through CMV serostatus. Later analysis showed most CMV-associated TCR beta chains appearing HLA-restricted. A previous analysis found most TCR beta V segments productive roughly 87% or roughly 30% of the time.

This clone was seen only a few times. Its antigen is still unknown. V dropped 5 bases and J dropped 6; count of bases not matched to a gene: 3. The CDR3 sequence is 14 residues long. CDR1 is MRHNA and CDR2 is SNTAGT in the germline V gene. Use of 60 Vbeta and 13 Jbeta primers characterized the PCR. Assay: immunoSEQ multiplex PCR; the TCRdb copy retains only in-frame clones and omits some. Of 90,000 to 120,000 clones in the sample, 82% were seen once. The gene calls are TRBV6-4 and TRBJ2-1, with 11 bases fitting TRBD1. This sequence was found in a man aged 25 to 40 in good health and CMV-seropositive. Sequences were obtained from PBMCs. CDR3 sequence (DNA): TGTGCCAGCAGTTCCGGGACAGGGGGCAATGAGCAGTTCTTC. Its protein is CASSSGTGGNEQFF.